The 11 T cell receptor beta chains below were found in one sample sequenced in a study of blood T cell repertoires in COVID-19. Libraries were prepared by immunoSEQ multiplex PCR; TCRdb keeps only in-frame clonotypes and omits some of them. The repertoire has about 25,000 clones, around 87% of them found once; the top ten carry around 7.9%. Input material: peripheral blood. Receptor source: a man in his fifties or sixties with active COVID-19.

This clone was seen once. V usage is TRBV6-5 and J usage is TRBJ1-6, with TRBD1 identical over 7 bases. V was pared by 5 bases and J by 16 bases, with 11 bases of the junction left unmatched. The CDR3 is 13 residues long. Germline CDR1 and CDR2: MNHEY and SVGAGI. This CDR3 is CASSTRDSTPLHF. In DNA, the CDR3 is TGTGCCAGCAGTACCAGGGACAGCACCCCACTCCACTTT.

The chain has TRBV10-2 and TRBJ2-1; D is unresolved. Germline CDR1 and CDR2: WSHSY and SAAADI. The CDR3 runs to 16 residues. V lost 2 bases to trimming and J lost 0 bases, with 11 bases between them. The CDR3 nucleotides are TGCGCCAGCAGTGAGACGTACCGTAGCTCCTACAATGAGCAGTTCTTC. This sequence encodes CASSETYRSSYNEQFF.

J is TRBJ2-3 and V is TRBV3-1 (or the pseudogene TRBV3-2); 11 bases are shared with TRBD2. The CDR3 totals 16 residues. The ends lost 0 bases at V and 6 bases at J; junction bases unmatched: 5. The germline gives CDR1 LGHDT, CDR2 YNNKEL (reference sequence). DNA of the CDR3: TGTGCCAGCAGCCAAGAATTAGCGGGAGGGGTCGATACGCAGTATTTT. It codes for CASSQELAGGVDTQYF.

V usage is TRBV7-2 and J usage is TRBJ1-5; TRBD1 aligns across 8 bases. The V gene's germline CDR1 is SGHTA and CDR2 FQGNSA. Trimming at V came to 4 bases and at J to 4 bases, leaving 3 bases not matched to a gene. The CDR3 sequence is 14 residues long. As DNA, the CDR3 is TGTGCCAGCAGCTCTAGGACAGGGAATCAGCCCCAGCATTTT. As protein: CASSSRTGNQPQHF.

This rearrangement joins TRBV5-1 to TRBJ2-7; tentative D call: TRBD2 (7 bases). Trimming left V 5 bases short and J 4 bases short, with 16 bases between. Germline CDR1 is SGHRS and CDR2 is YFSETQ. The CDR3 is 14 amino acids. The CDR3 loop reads CASSTGGAIYEQYF. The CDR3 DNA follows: TGCGCCAGCAGTACGGGGGGCGCGATTTACGAGCAGTACTTC.

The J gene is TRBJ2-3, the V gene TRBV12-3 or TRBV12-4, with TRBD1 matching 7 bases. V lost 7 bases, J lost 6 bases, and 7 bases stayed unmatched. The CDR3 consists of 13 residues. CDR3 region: CASKTGLGDTQYF. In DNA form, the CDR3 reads TGTGCCAGCAAGACAGGGCTGGGCGATACGCAGTATTTT.

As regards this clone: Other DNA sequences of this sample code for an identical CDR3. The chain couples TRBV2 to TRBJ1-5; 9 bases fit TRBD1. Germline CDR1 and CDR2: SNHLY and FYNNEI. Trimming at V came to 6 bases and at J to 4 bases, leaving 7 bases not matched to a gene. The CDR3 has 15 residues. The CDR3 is CASRETGGGNQPQHF. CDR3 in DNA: TGTGCCAGCAGGGAGACAGGGGGTGGTAATCAGCCCCAGCATTTT.

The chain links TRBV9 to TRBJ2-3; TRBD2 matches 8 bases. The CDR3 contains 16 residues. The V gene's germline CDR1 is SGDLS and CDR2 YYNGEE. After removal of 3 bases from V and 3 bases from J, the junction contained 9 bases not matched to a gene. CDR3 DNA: TGTGCCAGCAGCGCCATCCTAGCGGGCCTAACAGATACGCAGTATTTT. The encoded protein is CASSAILAGLTDTQYF. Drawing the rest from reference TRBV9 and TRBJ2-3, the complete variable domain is DSGVTQTPKHLITATGQRVTLRCSPRSGDLSVYWYQQSLDQGLQFLIQYYNGEERAKGNILERFSAQQFPDLHSELNLSSLELGDSALYFCASSAILAGLTDTQYFGPGTRLTVL.

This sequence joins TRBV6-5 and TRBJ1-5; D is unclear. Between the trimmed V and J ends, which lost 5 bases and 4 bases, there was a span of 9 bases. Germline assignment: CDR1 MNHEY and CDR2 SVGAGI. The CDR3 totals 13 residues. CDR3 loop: CASSLAYNQPQHF. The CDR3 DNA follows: TGTGCCAGCAGTCTAGCCTATAATCAGCCCCAGCATTTT.

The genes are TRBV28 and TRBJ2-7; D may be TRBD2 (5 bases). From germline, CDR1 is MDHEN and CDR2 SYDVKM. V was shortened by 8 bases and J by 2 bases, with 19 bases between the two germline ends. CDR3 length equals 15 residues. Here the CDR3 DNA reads TGTGCCAGCGAACCCCCAGGCGGGCCGGCCTACGAGCAGTACTTC. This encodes CASEPPGGPAYEQYF. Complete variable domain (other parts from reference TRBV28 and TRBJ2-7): DVKVTQSSRYLVKRTGEKVFLECVQDMDHENMFWYRQDPGLGLRLIYFSYDVKMKEKGDIPEGYSVSREKKERFSLILESASTNQTSMYLCASEPPGGPAYEQYFGPGTRLTVT.

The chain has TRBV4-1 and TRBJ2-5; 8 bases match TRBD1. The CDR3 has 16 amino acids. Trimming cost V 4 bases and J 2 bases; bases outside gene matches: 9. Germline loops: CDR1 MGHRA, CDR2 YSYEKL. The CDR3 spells CASSRERTGSQETQYF. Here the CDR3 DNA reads TGCGCCAGCAGCCGCGAAAGGACAGGGTCTCAAGAGACCCAGTACTTC.